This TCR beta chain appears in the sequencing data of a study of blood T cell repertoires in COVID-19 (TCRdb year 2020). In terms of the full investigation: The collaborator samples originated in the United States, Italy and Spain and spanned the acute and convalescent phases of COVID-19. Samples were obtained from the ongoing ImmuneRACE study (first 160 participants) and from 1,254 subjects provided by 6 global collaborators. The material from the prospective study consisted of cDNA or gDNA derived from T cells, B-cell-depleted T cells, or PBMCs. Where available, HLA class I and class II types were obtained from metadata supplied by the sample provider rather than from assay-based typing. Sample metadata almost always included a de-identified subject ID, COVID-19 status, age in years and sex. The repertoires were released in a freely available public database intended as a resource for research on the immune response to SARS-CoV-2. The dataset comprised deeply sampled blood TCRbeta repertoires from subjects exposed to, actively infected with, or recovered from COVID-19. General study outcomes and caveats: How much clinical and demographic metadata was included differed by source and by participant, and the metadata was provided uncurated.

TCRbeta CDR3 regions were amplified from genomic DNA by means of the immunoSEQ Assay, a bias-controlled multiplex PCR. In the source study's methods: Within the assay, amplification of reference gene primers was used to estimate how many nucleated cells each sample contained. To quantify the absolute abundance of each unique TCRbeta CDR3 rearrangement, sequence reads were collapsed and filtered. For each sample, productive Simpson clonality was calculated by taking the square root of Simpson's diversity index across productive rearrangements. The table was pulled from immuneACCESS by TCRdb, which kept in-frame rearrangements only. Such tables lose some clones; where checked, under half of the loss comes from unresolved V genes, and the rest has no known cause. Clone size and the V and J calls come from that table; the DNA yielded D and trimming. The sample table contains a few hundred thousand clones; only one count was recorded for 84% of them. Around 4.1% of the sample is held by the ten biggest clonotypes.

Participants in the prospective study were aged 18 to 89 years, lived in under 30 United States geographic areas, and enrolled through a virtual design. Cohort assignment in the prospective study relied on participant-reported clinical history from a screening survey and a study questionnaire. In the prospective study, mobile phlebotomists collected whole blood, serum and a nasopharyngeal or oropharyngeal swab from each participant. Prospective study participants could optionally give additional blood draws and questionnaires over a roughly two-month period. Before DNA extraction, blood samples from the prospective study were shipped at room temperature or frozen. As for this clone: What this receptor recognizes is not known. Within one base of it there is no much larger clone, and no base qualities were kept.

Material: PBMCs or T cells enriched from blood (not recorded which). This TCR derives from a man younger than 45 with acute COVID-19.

CDR3 protein: CASTFYFMGGNQPQHF. The base sequence is TGTGCCAGCACCTTTTACTTCATGGGAGGCAATCAGCCCCAGCATTTT. This chain joins TRBV28 to TRBJ1-5, with the D gene not confidently named. The CDR1 and CDR2 encoded by the germline V gene are MDHEN and SYDVKM. V was cut back by 7 bases and J by 2 bases, leaving a gap of 18 bases between them. From its cysteine to its phenylalanine, the CDR3 spans 16 amino acids. The DNA shown is the 48-base CDR3, in frame from base 1. The reference TRBV28 and TRBJ1-5 proteins fill in what lies around the CDR3, so the full variable domain reads DVKVTQSSRYLVKRTGEKVFLECVQDMDHENMFWYRQDPGLGLRLIYFSYDVKMKEKGDIPEGYSVSREKKERFSLILESASTNQTSMYLCASTFYFMGGNQPQHFGDGTRLSIL.